This TCR beta chain is drawn from a study of regulatory T cells in long-lasting Graves disease. In the study overall: Graves' patients, newly diagnosed, had taken antithyroid drugs under 3 months.

The time point: newly diagnosed GD, antithyroid drugs for less than 3 months. Following extraction of RNA from PBMCs, that RNA was used to make the TCR library. Library construction for TCR beta used iRepertoire HTBI primers and Arm-PCR of CDR3 regions. TCRdb processed the multiplex PCR reads anew with MiXCR; each CDR3 protein has one entry. The data show about 450,000 distinct CDR3 sequences, about 15% seen once. V shed 3 bases, J shed 5 bases, and the junction held 3 bases outside the gene matches. CDR3 length: 14 amino acids. The germline V gene encodes CDR1 MGHRA and CDR2 YSYEKL. This sample was shared with a second study, whose subject was T cells in Graves' hyperthyroidism and ophthalmopathy.

The receptor was isolated from a woman aged 45 to 65 with Graves disease. The material sequenced was peripheral blood mononuclear cells (PBMCs), taken at new diagnosis, from a patient treated with antithyroid drugs. The chain joins TRBV4-1 to TRBJ2-3; TRBD2 matches at 9 bases. The CDR3, as DNA: TGCGCCAGCAGCCAGCGGGAGGGTCAAGATACGCAGTATTTT. This translates into CASSQREGQDTQYF.